The clone carrying this T cell receptor (beta chain) is a singleton in its sample. The data stem from a study of blood T cell repertoires in COVID-19. The assay was immunoSEQ multiplex PCR, and TCRdb's table has in-frame clones only and misses some. The sample has roughly 35,000 clones, approximately 81% seen once. The CDR3 loop spans 17 amino acids. Looked up from germline, CDR1 is MNHEY and CDR2 is SVGEGT. V gave up 5 bases and J gave up 1 base, with 15 bases separating them. The genes are TRBV6-2 or TRBV6-3 and TRBJ2-6; a weak D match, TRBD1 (6 bases). Sequencing was performed on peripheral blood. The source is a man older than 75 with acute or convalescent COVID-19. The DNA for the CDR3 is TGTGCCAGCAGTCCCGTGACAGGAATTTCTGGGGCCAACGTCCTGACTTTC. This encodes CASSPVTGISGANVLTF.